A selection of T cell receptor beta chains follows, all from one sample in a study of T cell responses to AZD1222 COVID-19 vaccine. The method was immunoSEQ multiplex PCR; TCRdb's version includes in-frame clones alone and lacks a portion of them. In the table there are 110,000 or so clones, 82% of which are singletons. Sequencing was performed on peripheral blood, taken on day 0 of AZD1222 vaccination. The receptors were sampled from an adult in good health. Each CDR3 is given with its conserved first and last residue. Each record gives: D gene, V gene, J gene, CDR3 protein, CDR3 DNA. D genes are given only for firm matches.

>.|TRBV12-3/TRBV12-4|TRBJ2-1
CASSPAWRSEQFF
TGTGCCAGCAGTCCCGCTTGGCGTAGTGAGCAGTTCTTC
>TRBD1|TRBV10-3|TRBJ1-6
CAISLTGDSPLHF
TGTGCCATCAGTTTGACAGGGGACTCACCCCTCCACTTT
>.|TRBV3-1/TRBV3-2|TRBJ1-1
CASARIFEAFF
TGTGCCAGCGCCCGGATTTTCGAAGCTTTCTTT
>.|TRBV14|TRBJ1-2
CASSQDLGGYGYTF
TGTGCCAGCAGCCAAGATCTGGGAGGGTATGGCTACACCTTC
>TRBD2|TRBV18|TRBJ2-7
CASSPTLNSGVIYEQYF
TGTGCCAGCTCACCAACCCTTAATAGCGGGGTGATTTACGAGCAGTACTTC
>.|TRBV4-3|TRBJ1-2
CASSQNGLHGYTF
TGCGCCAGCAGCCAAAACGGGCTCCATGGCTACACCTTC
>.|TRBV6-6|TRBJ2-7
CASSQGPLYEQYF
TGTGCCAGCAGTCAGGGGCCCCTGTACGAGCAGTACTTC
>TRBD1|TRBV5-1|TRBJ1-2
CASSPEGAHYGYTF
TGCGCCAGCAGCCCCGAGGGGGCCCACTATGGCTACACCTTC
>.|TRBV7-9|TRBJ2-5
CASSLSAGPQETQYF
TGTGCCAGCAGCTTATCAGCCGGCCCTCAAGAGACCCAGTACTTC
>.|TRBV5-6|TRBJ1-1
CASSLGHWFTEAFF
TGTGCCAGCAGCTTGGGACATTGGTTCACTGAAGCTTTCTTT